The 27 T cell receptor beta chains below all came from one sample that was sequenced in a study of blood T cell repertoires in COVID-19. Method: immunoSEQ multiplex PCR; TCRdb's copy keeps in-frame clones and lacks some. The table has 470,000 or so clones, nearly 90% seen once; the top ten hold approximately 2%. What was sequenced was PBMCs or T cells enriched from blood (not recorded which). These TCRs come from a woman aged 18-29 years with acute COVID-19.

The genes are TRBV7-9 and TRBJ1-1, with a weak D call TRBD1 (5 bases). The CDR3 runs to 16 residues. V was pared by 2 bases and J by 1 base, with 14 bases between. Germline V CDR1 and CDR2: SEHNR, FQNEAQ (reference sequence). The CDR3 coding sequence is TGTGCCAGCAGCTTAATTACAGGTGGCGGGAACACTGAAGCTTTCTTT. As protein: CASSLITGGGNTEAFF.

V and J are TRBV7-6 and TRBJ2-2; D unclear. Trimming left V 7 bases short and J 6 bases short, with 27 bases between. Germline CDR1 SGHVS, CDR2 FNYEAQ. The CDR3 is 18 residues long. The CDR3 sequence is CASTKLNFAQVPAGELFF. The CDR3 DNA sequence: TGTGCCAGCACCAAATTAAATTTTGCCCAGGTACCGGCCGGGGAGCTGTTTTTT. Full variable domain (rest looked up from reference TRBV7-6 and TRBJ2-2): GAGVSQSPRYKVTKRGQDVALRCDPISGHVSLYWYRQALGQGPEFLTYFNYEAQQDKSGLPNDRFSAERPEGSISTLTIQRTEQRDSAMYRCASTKLNFAQVPAGELFFGEGSRLTVL.

The J gene is TRBJ2-1, the V gene TRBV11-1, with 14 bases lining up with TRBD2. The CDR3 length is 15 residues. Germline V gene lookup returns CDR1 SGHAT and CDR2 FQDESV (reference sequence). V was clipped by 4 bases and J by 5 bases; unmatched bases: 1. CDR3: CASSSGLAGDNEQFF. The CDR3 bases are TGTGCCAGCAGCTCGGGACTAGCGGGGGACAATGAGCAGTTCTTC.

The chain combines TRBV30 with TRBJ1-4, with TRBD1 as a possible D gene (5 bases). The CDR3 is 15 amino acids. Germline V gene lookup returns CDR1 GTSNPN and CDR2 SVGIG (reference sequence). Trimming removed 5 bases at V and 7 bases at J, with 20 bases between. As DNA, the CDR3 is TGTGCCTGGCGCCCACGGGGGGGGGTGGTTGAAAAACTGTTTTTT. Protein sequence: CAWRPRGGVVEKLFF.

The chain links TRBV7-9 to TRBJ1-2; D is ambiguous. CDR1 and CDR2 (germline): SEHNR, FQNEAQ (reference sequence). V was shortened by 4 bases and J by 7 bases, with 13 bases between the two germline ends. This CDR3 contains 13 residues. The CDR3 nucleotides read TGTGCCAGCAGCTCCACCGGAGATACTGGCTACACCTTC. It translates to CASSSTGDTGYTF.

The V gene is TRBV29-1, the J gene TRBJ2-5; a possible D gene is TRBD2 (5 bases). The V and J ends lost 2 bases and 7 bases respectively, with 11 bases between them. Per the germline V gene, CDR1 is SQVTM and CDR2 is ANQGSEA. The CDR3 is 12 amino acids. The DNA of the CDR3 is TGCAGCGTTGAACTACCCGGAGGGACCCAGTACTTC. It codes for CSVELPGGTQYF.

The rearrangement links TRBV2 to TRBJ2-2; TRBD1 might be the D (6 bases). Trimming cost V 7 bases and J 2 bases, with 11 bases left between them. The germline gives CDR1 SNHLY, CDR2 FYNNEI. This CDR3 region has 14 residues. In DNA form, the CDR3 reads TGTGCCAGCAAGGCAGGGGAAAACACCGGGGAGCTGTTTTTT. It specifies CASKAGENTGELFF.

J is TRBJ1-1 and V is TRBV7-9; 8 nucleotides agree with TRBD1. The germline V gene has CDR1 SEHNR and CDR2 FQNEAQ (reference sequence). CDR3 length equals 15 residues. Losses at the gene ends were 5 bases for V and 1 base for J; bases not matched to a gene: 6. The CDR3 coding sequence is TGTGCCAGCAGCGAAAACGGACAGGGGAACACTGAAGCTTTCTTT. It is translated as CASSENGQGNTEAFF.

This chain links TRBV5-4 with TRBJ2-1; possible D gene TRBD2, 5 bases. Trimming left V 5 bases short and J 9 bases short, with 21 bases between. The CDR3 sequence is 15 residues long. Germline CDR1 reads SGHNT; CDR2 reads YYREEE (reference sequence). DNA for the CDR3: TGTGCCAGCAGACCTCTTCCCCGGGGAATAGGTGAGCAGTTCTTC. Amino acid sequence: CASRPLPRGIGEQFF.

The genes are TRBV6-5 and TRBJ2-5, with D perhaps TRBD1 (5 bases). V dropped 4 bases and J dropped 0 bases, with 12 bases sitting between them. This CDR3 is 15 amino acids long. Germline V gives CDR1 MNHEY, CDR2 SVGAGI. DNA for the CDR3: TGTGCCAGCAGTTTGCCAACGACAGACCAAGAGACCCAGTACTTC. Its translation: CASSLPTTDQETQYF.

V usage is TRBV10-3 and J usage is TRBJ1-2; 8 bases line up with TRBD1. The V and J ends lost 7 bases and 10 bases, in that order; junction bases with no gene match: 14. Germline V gene sequence: CDR1 ENHRY, CDR2 SYGVKD. This CDR3 spans 14 amino acids. CDR3 loop: CAITLTGVTDSYTF. CDR3 nucleotide sequence: TGTGCCATCACCCTGACAGGGGTAACGGATTCCTACACCTTC.

This chain uses TRBV5-1 with TRBJ1-6, with 11 bases matching TRBD1. With 4 bases clipped from V and 9 bases from J, the junction kept 6 bases outside the gene matches. The CDR3 is 15 amino acids. The germline V gene encodes CDR1 SGHRS and CDR2 YFSETQ. The CDR3 DNA follows: TGCGCCAGCAGCGTTGCGGGACAGGGGGGTTCACCCCTCCACTTT. This translates into CASSVAGQGGSPLHF.

The rearrangement uses TRBV4-1 and TRBJ2-1; 8 nucleotides match TRBD2. The V segment lost 0 bases and the J segment 5 bases; nucleotides outside the gene matches: 6. The V gene's germline CDR1 is MGHRA and CDR2 YSYEKL. The CDR3 extends over 16 amino acids. The CDR3 spells CASSQEGAGVNNEQFF. CDR3 DNA: TGCGCCAGCAGCCAAGAGGGAGCGGGGGTCAACAATGAGCAGTTCTTC.

This clone appeared once. The chain employs TRBV5-6 and TRBJ2-5; D perhaps matches TRBD2 (6 bases). CDR1 and CDR2 (germline): SGHDT, YYEEEE. V lost 2 bases and J 3 bases, leaving 14 bases between the germline ends. This CDR3 region has 15 residues. The CDR3 nucleotides are TGTGCCAGCAGCTTTAGGCGCTGGGAGGAAGAGACCCAGTACTTC. Its translation: CASSFRRWEEETQYF. Full variable domain (outside the CDR3, taken from reference TRBV5-6 and TRBJ2-5): DAGVTQSPTHLIKTRGQQVTLRCSPKSGHDTVSWYQQALGQGPQFIFQYYEEEERQRGNFPDRFSGHQFPNYSSELNVNALLLGDSALYLCASSFRRWEEETQYFGPGTRLLVL.

Of note for this clone: The same CDR3 can be traced to other DNA sequences in this sample. The V gene is TRBV12-3 or TRBV12-4, the J gene TRBJ1-2; 7 positions agree with TRBD1. Losses at the gene ends were 5 bases for V and 3 bases for J; bases not matched to a gene: 3. CDR3 size: 13 residues. The CDR3 DNA sequence: TGTGCCAGCAGTCTTACAGGGGACTATGGCTACACCTTC. Amino acids: CASSLTGDYGYTF.

This clone was picked up one time. CDR3 coding DNA: TGTGCCAGCAGCCGAGGCGCCGCCATGAACACTGAAGCTTTCTTT. This codes for CASSRGAAMNTEAFF. The genes are TRBV4-2 and TRBJ1-1; D is ambiguous. Trimming took 4 bases from V and 0 from J, leaving 12 bases between them. The CDR3 loop spans 15 amino acids. CDR1 and CDR2 (germline): LGHNA, YNFKEQ.

The genes are TRBV28 and TRBJ1-5; a weak D match, TRBD1 (5 bases). The CDR3 loop spans 14 amino acids. Germline CDR1 MDHEN, CDR2 SYDVKM. The V and J ends lost 3 bases and 3 bases respectively, with 9 bases between them. CDR3 loop: CASSFGGDNQPQHF. Here the CDR3 DNA reads TGTGCCAGCAGTTTTGGAGGGGACAATCAGCCCCAGCATTTT.

The CDR3 sequence: CASSDASSQMSSYNSPLHF. The CDR3 DNA reads TGTGCCAGCAGTGACGCTAGCAGCCAAATGAGCTCCTATAATTCACCCCTCCACTTT. This chain links TRBV6-4 with TRBJ1-6; no definite D call. The length of the CDR3 is 19 residues. CDR1 and CDR2 from the germline V gene are MRHNA and SNTAGT. Trimming left V 2 bases short and J 0 bases short, with 17 bases between.

V is TRBV30 and J is TRBJ1-2; D ambiguous. The V end was cut by 4 bases, the J end by 4 bases, with 19 bases between. Germline CDR1 reads GTSNPN; CDR2 reads SVGIG (reference sequence). This CDR3 is built from 15 residues. The CDR3 DNA reads TGTGCCTGGATAGATCCCCGGGGTTCTAGCTATGGCTACACCTTC. Protein: CAWIDPRGSSYGYTF.

The chain joins TRBV27 to TRBJ2-1, with TRBD2 identical over 8 bases. The CDR3 sequence is 14 residues long. Germline lookup yields CDR1 MNHEY and CDR2 SMNVEV (reference sequence). With 6 bases clipped from V and 2 bases from J, the junction kept 3 bases outside the gene matches. The chain's CDR3 is CASSGRGAYNEQFF. CDR3 nucleotides: TGTGCCAGCAGCGGGAGGGGGGCCTACAATGAGCAGTTCTTC.

The chain has TRBV3-1 (or the pseudogene TRBV3-2) and TRBJ1-2, with no clear D. This CDR3 region has 15 residues. Germline lookup yields CDR1 LGHDT and CDR2 YNNKEL (reference sequence). V lost 5 bases, J lost 0 bases, and 13 bases lay in between. In DNA, the CDR3 is TGTGCCAGCAGCTACGCCCGGGAGGCTAACTATGGCTACACCTTC. It encodes CASSYAREANYGYTF.

J is TRBJ1-1 and V is TRBV12-3 or TRBV12-4, with D uncertain. The CDR3 spans 11 residues. V shed 7 bases and J shed 6 bases, with 9 bases lying between them. CDR3 amino acids: CASKHGPEAFF. DNA for the CDR3: TGTGCCAGCAAGCACGGTCCTGAAGCTTTCTTT.

This chain joins TRBV5-5 and TRBJ1-3, with 7 bases fitting TRBD1. CDR1 is SGHKS, CDR2 YYEKEE, per germline (reference sequence). The CDR3 is made up of 14 amino acids. V dropped 6 bases and J dropped 4; count of bases not matched to a gene: 7. The DNA of the CDR3 is TGTGCCAGCACCCCAGGGGGACAGGGAAACACCATATATTTT. Translating gives CASTPGGQGNTIYF.

The rearrangement joins TRBV27 to TRBJ2-7, with 7 bases that match TRBD1. From germline, CDR1 is MNHEY and CDR2 SMNVEV (reference sequence). V lost 4 bases to trimming and J lost 3 bases; unmatched junction nucleotides: 9. The CDR3 contains 15 residues. CDR3 amino acids: CASSYLGGQDYEQYF. The CDR3 nucleotides are TGTGCCAGCAGTTACCTTGGCGGACAGGACTACGAGCAGTACTTC.

The rearrangement uses TRBV18 and TRBJ1-5; possibly TRBD1 for D (5 bases). Germline V gene data show CDR1 as KGHSH and CDR2 as LQKENI. The CDR3 consists of 15 residues. Trimming took 3 bases from V and 2 from J, leaving 11 bases between them. This CDR3 is CASSPGPGRNQPQHF. As DNA, the CDR3 is TGTGCCAGCTCACCGGGGCCAGGGCGCAATCAGCCCCAGCATTTT.

The chain joins TRBV29-1 to TRBJ1-3; a possible D gene is TRBD1 (5 bases). Looked up from germline, CDR1 is SQVTM and CDR2 is ANQGSEA. The CDR3 spans 16 residues. Trimming shortened V by 4 bases and J by 0 bases, and 16 bases separated the two germline ends. For the CDR3, the DNA is TGCAGCGTTGTGGAAGGGGCATGGGGCTCTGGAAACACCATATATTTT. Encoded protein: CSVVEGAWGSGNTIYF.

This rearrangement joins TRBV13 to TRBJ1-5; TRBD1 agrees at 8 bases. Germline V gene sequence: CDR1 PRHDT, CDR2 FYEKMQ (reference sequence). The junction had 1 base not matched to a gene; V was cut back by 5 bases and J by 4 bases. The CDR3 spans 13 residues. CDR3 sequence reads: CASSRTGNQPQHF. As DNA, the CDR3 is TGTGCCAGCAGCAGGACAGGGAATCAGCCCCAGCATTTT. The full variable domain, with the rest looked up from reference TRBV13 and TRBJ1-5, is AAGVIQSPRHLIKEKRETATLKCYPIPRHDTVYWYQQGPGQDPQFLISFYEKMQSDKGSIPDRFSAQQFSDYHSELNMSSLELGDSALYFCASSRTGNQPQHFGDGTRLSIL.